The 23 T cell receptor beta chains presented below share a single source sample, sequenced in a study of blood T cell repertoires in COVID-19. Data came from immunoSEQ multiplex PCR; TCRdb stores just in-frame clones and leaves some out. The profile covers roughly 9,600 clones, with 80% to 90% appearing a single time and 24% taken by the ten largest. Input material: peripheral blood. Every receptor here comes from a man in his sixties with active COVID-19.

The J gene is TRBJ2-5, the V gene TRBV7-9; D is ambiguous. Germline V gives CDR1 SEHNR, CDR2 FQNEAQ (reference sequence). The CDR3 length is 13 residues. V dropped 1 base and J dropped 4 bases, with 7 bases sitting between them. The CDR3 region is CASSLDGPETQYF. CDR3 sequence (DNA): TGTGCCAGCAGCTTAGATGGGCCAGAGACCCAGTACTTC.

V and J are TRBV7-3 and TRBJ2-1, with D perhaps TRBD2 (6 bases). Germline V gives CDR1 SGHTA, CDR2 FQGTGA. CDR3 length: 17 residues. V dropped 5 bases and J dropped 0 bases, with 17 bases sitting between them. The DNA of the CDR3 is TGTGCCAGCAGCCCATCTCTTGGAGGGAGCTCCTACAATGAGCAGTTCTTC. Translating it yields CASSPSLGGSSYNEQFF.

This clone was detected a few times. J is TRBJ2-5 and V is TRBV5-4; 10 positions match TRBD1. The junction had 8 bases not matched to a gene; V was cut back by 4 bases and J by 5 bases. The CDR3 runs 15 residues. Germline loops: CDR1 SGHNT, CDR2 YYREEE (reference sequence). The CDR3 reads CASSGTGAKGETQYF. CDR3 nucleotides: TGTGCCAGCAGCGGGACAGGGGCTAAAGGGGAGACCCAGTACTTC.

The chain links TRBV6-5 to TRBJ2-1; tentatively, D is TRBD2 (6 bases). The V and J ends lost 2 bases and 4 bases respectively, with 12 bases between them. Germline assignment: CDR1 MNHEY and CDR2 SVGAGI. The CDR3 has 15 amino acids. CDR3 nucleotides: TGTGCCAGCAGTTACCACGGGGGACCTTACAATGAGCAGTTCTTC. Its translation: CASSYHGGPYNEQFF.

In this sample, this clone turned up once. DNA for the CDR3: TGCGCCAGCAGCCAAGATCGAACGGACAGGTCCCATCTCTCTACCTACGAGCAGTACTTC. This gives the protein CASSQDRTDRSHLSTYEQYF. J is TRBJ2-7 and V is TRBV4-1; TRBD1 matches at 7 bases. V was pared by 0 bases and J by 2 bases, with 19 bases of the junction left unmatched. The CDR3 has 20 residues. Per germline, CDR1 MGHRA and CDR2 YSYEKL.

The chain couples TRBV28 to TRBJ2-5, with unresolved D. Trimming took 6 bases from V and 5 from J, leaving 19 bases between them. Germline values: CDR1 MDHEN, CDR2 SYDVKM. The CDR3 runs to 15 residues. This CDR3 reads CASSMPPTEYETQYF. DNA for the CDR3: TGTGCCAGCAGCATGCCCCCTACAGAATATGAGACCCAGTACTTC. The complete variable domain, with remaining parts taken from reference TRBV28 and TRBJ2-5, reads DVKVTQSSRYLVKRTGEKVFLECVQDMDHENMFWYRQDPGLGLRLIYFSYDVKMKEKGDIPEGYSVSREKKERFSLILESASTNQTSMYLCASSMPPTEYETQYFGPGTRLLVL.

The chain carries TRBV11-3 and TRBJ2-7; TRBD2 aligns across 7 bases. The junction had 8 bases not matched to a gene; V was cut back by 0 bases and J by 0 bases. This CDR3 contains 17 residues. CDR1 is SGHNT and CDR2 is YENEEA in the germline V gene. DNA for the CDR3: TGTGCCAGCAGCTTAGACTTCTCGGCTAGCGGCTCCTACGAGCAGTACTTC. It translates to CASSLDFSASGSYEQYF.

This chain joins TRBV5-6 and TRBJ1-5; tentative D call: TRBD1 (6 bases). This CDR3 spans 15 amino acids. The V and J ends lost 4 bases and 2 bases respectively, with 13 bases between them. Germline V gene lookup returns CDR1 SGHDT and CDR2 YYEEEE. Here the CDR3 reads CASSGGAGGNQPQHF. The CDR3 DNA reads TGTGCCAGCAGCGGGGGGGCAGGTGGCAATCAGCCCCAGCATTTT.

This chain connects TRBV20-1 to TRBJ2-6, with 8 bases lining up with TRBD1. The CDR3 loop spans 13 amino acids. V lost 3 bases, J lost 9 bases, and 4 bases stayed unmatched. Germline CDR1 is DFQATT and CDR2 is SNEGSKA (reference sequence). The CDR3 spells CSASDRGVNVLTF. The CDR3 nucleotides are TGCAGTGCTAGTGACAGGGGAGTCAACGTCCTGACTTTC.

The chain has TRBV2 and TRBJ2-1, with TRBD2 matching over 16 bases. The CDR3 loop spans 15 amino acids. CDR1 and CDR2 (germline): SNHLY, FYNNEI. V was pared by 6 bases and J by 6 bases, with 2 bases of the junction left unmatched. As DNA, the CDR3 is TGTGCCAGCAGGGGGACTAGCGGGAGGGGCAATGAGCAGTTCTTC. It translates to CASRGTSGRGNEQFF. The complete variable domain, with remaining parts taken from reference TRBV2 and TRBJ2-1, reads EPEVTQTPSHQVTQMGQEVILRCVPISNHLYFYWYRQILGQKVEFLVSFYNNEISEKSEIFDDQFSVERPDGSNFTLKIRSTKLEDSAMYFCASRGTSGRGNEQFFGPGTRLTVL.

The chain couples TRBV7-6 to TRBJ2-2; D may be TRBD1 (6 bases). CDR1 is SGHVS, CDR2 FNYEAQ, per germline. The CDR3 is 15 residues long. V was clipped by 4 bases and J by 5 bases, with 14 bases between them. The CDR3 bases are TGTGCCAGCAGCTCTTACAGGGAAAAAACCGGGGAGCTGTTTTTT. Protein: CASSSYREKTGELFF.

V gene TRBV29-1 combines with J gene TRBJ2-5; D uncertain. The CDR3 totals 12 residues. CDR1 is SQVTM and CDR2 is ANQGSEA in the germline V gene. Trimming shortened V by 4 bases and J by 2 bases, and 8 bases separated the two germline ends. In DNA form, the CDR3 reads TGCAGCGTTGCCAGGTCACAAGAGACCCAGTACTTC. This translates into CSVARSQETQYF.

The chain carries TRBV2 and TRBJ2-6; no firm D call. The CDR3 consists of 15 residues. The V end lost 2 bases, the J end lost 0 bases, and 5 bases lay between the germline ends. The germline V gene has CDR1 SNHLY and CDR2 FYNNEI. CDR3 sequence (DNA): TGTGCCAGCAGTGAACAGGTCTCTGGGGCCAACGTCCTGACTTTC. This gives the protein CASSEQVSGANVLTF.

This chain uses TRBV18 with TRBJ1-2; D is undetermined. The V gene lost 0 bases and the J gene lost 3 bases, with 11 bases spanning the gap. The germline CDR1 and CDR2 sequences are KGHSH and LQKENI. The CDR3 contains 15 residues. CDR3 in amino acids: CASSPPGSRDYGYTF. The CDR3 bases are TGTGCCAGCTCACCACCGGGCAGTAGAGACTATGGCTACACCTTC.

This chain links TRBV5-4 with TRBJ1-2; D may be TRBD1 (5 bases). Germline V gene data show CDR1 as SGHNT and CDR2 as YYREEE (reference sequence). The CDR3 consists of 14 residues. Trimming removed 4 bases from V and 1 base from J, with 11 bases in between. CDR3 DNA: TGTGCCAGCAGCGTGGAGCAGGGTAACTATGGCTACACCTTC. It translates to CASSVEQGNYGYTF.

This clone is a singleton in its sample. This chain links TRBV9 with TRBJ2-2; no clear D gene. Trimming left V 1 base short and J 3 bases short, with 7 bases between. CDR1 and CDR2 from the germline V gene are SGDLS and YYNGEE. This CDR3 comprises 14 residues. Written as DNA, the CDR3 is TGTGCCAGCAGCGTACTTCTAGACACCGGGGAGCTGTTTTTT. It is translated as CASSVLLDTGELFF. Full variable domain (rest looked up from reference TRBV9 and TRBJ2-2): DSGVTQTPKHLITATGQRVTLRCSPRSGDLSVYWYQQSLDQGLQFLIQYYNGEERAKGNILERFSAQQFPDLHSELNLSSLELGDSALYFCASSVLLDTGELFFGEGSRLTVL.

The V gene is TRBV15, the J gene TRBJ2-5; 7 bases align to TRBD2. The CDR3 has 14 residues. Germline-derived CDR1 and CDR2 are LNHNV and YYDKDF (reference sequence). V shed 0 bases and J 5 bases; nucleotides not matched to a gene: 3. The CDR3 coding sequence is TGTGCCACCAGCAGAGAAGCGGGGCATGAGACCCAGTACTTC. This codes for CATSREAGHETQYF.

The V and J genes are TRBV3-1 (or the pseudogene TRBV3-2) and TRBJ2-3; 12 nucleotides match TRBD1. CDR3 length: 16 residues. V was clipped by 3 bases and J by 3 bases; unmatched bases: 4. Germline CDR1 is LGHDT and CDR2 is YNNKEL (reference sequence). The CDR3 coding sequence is TGTGCCAGCAGCCAGGGGGACAGGGGGCGTACAGATACGCAGTATTTT. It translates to CASSQGDRGRTDTQYF.

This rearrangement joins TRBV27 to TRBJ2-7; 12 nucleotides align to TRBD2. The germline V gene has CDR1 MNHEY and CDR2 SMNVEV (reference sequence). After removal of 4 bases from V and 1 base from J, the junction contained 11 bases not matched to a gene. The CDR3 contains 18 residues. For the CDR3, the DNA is TGTGCCAGCAGTTCTCAGACTAGCGGGGGTTGGAGGTCCTACGAGCAGTACTTC. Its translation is CASSSQTSGGWRSYEQYF.

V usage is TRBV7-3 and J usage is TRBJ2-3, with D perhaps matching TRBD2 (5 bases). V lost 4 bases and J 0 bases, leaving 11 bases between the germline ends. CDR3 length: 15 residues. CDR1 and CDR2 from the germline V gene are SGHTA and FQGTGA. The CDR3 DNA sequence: TGTGCCAGCAGCTCAAGCGGATACAGCACAGATACGCAGTATTTT. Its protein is CASSSSGYSTDTQYF.

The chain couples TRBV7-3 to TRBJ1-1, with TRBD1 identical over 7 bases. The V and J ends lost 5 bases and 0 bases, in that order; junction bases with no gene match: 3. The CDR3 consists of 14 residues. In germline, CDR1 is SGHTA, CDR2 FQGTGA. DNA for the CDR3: TGTGCCAGCAGCCGACAGGGCATGAACACTGAAGCTTTCTTT. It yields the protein CASSRQGMNTEAFF.

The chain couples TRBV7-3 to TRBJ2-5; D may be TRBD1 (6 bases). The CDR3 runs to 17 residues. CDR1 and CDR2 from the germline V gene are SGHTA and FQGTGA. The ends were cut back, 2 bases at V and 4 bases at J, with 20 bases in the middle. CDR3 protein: CASSLGSRPGAPETQYF. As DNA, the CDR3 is TGTGCCAGCAGCTTAGGTAGTCGGCCAGGGGCCCCAGAGACCCAGTACTTC.

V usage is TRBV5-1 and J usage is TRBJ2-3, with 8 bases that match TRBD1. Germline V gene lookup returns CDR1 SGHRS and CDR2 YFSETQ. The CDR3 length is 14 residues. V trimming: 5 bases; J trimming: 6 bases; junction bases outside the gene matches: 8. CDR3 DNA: TGCGCCAGCAGTTACGGACAGGGCTTCGATACGCAGTATTTT. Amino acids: CASSYGQGFDTQYF.